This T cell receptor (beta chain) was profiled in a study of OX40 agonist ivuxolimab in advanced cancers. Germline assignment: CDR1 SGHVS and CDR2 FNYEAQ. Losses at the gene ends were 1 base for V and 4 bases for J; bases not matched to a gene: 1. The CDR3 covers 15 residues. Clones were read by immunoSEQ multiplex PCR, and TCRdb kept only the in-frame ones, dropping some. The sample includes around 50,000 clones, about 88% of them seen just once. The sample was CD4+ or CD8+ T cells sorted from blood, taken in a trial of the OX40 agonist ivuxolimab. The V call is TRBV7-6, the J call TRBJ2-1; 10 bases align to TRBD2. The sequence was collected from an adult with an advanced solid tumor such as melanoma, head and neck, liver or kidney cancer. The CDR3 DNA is TGTGCCAGCAGCTTAGAAGCGGGAGGGTACAATGAGCAGTTCTTC. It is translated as CASSLEAGGYNEQFF. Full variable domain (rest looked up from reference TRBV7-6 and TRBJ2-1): GAGVSQSPRYKVTKRGQDVALRCDPISGHVSLYWYRQALGQGPEFLTYFNYEAQQDKSGLPNDRFSAERPEGSISTLTIQRTEQRDSAMYRCASSLEAGGYNEQFFGPGTRLTVL.